This section outlines one T cell receptor beta chain sequence together with its context. Its target antigen remains unknown. Base qualities are not recorded, but no much larger clone differs from it by a single base. The record originates from a study of blood T cell repertoires in COVID-19 (dated by TCRdb to 2018 to 2021). Background for the entire study: Samples from collaborators originated in the United States, Italy and Spain and spanned both the acute and convalescent phases of COVID-19. The samples were drawn from two sources: the first 160 participants of the ongoing ImmuneRACE study, and 1,000 to 1,500 subjects contributed by 6 global collaborators. HLA class I and class II types, where available, came from metadata supplied by the sample provider rather than from assay-based typing. The dataset comprised deeply sampled blood TCRbeta repertoires from subjects exposed to, actively infected with, or recovered from COVID-19. The sample metadata nearly always contained a de-identified subject ID, COVID-19 status, age in years and sex. The repertoires were released in a freely available public database intended as a resource for research on the immune response to SARS-CoV-2. The material from the prospective study consisted of cDNA or gDNA derived from T cells, B-cell-depleted T cells, or PBMCs.

For this chain, trimming is 4 bases at the V end and 1 base at the J end, and the number of junction bases without a gene match is 4. CDR1 LGHDT and CDR2 YNNKEL were looked up in the germline V gene (reference sequence). The CDR3 covers 14 residues, taking in both the cysteine and the phenylalanine. Only CDR3 DNA is held: 42 bases, read in frame from base 1. TCRbeta CDR3 regions were amplified from genomic DNA using the immunoSEQ Assay, a bias-controlled multiplex PCR. As for the original processing: The number of nucleated cells in each sample was estimated by amplification of reference gene primers within the assay. To quantify the absolute abundance of each unique TCRbeta CDR3 rearrangement, sequence reads were collapsed and filtered. For each sample, productive Simpson clonality was calculated as the square root of Simpson's diversity index over productive rearrangements. This immuneACCESS table, as held by TCRdb, lists in-frame sequences with V and J called but not all clones. Of the missing ones, under half trace to an unresolved V gene in checked studies; the others have no known cause. V and J calls and clone size are those listed in that table; D and trimming were worked out from the DNA. The table for this sample lists more than 250,000 clones; roughly 90% of them were counted only once. Together, the top ten hold about 6.8% of the sample.

A second Seattle source provided samples from volunteer blood donors who had recovered from COVID-19. Each collaborating institution followed its own protocols to collect whole blood in K2EDTA tubes. For TCRbeta analysis, collaborators shipped samples as frozen whole blood, isolated PBMCs, or DNA extracted from either of those sample types. The investigation overall reported the following: How much clinical and demographic metadata was included differed by source and by participant, and the metadata was provided uncurated.

This clonotype originated in a man aged 18-30 years who had recovered from COVID-19. The sequencing sample was made of peripheral blood. This sequence uses TRBV3-1 (or the pseudogene TRBV3-2) and TRBJ2-7, with TRBD1 identical over 7 junction bases. The bases read TGTGCCAGCAGCCTGAGACAGGGTTCCTACGAGCAGTACTTC. Translated, it reads CASSLRQGSYEQYF.